This T cell receptor beta chain was observed in a study of blood T cell repertoires in COVID-19. Turning to the study itself: Some COVID-19 samples were acute and others convalescent; all came from the United States, Italy and Spain. Sources were T cells, B-cell-depleted T cells, or PBMCs; the material itself was cDNA or gDNA.

Trimming cost V 3 bases and J 2 bases, with 17 bases left between them. The CDR3 consists of 16 residues. Germline assignment: CDR1 KGHSH and CDR2 LQKENI. Using immunoSEQ multiplex PCR, the repertoire was profiled, and TCRdb retains in-frame clones only, with some absent. The sample has about 32,000 clones, less than 95% seen once. This sequence was found in a man in his sixties or seventies with active or convalescent COVID-19. The chain employs TRBV18 and TRBJ2-7; tentatively, D is TRBD1 (6 bases). Sequencing was carried out using peripheral blood. CDR3 residues: CASSPTGTLSTYEQYF. The DNA of the CDR3 is TGTGCCAGCTCACCCACCGGGACACTCTCAACCTACGAGCAGTACTTC.